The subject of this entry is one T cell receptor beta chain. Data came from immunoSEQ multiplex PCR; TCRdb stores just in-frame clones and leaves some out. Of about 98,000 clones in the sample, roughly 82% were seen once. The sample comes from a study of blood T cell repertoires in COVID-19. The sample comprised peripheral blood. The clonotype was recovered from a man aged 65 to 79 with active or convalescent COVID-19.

The CDR3 here is CASSQRQRGGTGELFF. The CDR3 DNA reads TGTGCCAGCAGCCAACGGCAGCGGGGGGGCACCGGGGAGCTGTTTTTT. The chain recombines TRBV3-1 (or the pseudogene TRBV3-2) with TRBJ2-2, with TRBD2 identical over 10 bases. The V and J ends lost 2 bases and 4 bases, in that order; junction bases with no gene match: 4. The germline gives CDR1 LGHDT, CDR2 YNNKEL (reference sequence). The CDR3 extends over 16 amino acids.